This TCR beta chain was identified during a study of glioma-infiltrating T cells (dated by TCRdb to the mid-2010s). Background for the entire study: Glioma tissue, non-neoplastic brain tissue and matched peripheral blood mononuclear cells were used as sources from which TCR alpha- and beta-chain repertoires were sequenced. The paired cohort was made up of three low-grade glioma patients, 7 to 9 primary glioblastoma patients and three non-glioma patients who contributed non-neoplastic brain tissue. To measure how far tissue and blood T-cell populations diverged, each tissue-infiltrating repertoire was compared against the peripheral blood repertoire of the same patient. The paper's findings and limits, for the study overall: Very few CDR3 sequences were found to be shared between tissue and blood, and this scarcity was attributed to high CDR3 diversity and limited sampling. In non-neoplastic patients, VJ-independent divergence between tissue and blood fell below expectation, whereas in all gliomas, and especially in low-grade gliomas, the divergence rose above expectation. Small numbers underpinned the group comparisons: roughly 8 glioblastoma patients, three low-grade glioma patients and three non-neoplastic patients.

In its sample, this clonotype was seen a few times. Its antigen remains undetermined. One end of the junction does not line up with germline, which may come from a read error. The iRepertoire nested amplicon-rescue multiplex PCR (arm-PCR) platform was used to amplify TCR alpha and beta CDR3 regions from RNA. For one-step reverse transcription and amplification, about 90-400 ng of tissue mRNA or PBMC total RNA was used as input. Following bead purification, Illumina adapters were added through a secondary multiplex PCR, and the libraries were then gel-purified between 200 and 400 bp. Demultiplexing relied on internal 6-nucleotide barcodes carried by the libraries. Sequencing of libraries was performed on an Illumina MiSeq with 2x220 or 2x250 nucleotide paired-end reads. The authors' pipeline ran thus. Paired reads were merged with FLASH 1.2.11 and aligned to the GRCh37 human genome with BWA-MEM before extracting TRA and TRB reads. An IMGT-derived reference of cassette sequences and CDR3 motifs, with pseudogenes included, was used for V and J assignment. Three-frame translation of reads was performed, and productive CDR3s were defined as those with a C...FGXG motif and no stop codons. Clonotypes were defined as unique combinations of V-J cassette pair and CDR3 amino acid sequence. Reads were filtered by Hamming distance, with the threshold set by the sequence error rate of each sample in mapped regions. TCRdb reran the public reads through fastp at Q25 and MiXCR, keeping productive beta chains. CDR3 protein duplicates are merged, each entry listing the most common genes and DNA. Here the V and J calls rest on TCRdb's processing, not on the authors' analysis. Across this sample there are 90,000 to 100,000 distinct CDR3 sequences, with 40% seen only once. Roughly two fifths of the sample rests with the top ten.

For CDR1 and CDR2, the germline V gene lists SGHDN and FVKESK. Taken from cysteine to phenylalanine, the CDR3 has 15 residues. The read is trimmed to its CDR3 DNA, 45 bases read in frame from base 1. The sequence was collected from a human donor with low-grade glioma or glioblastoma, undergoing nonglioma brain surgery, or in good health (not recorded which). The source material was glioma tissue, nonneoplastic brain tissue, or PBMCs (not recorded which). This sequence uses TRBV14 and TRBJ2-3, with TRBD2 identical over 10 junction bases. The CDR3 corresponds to CASSQASGSTDAQYF. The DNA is TGCGCCAGCAGCCAAGCTAGCGGGAGCACAGATGCGCAGTATTTT.